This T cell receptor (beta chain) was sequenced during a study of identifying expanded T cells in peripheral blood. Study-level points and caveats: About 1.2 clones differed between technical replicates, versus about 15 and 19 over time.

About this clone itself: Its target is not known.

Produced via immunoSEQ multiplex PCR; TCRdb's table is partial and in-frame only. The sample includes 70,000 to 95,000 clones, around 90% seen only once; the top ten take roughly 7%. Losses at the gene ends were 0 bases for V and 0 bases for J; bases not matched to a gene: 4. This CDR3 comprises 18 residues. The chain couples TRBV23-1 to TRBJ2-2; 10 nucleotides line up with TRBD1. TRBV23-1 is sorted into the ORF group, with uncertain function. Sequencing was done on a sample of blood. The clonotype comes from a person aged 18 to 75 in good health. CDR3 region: CASSQSRDRGANTGELFF. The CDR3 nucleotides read TGCGCCAGCAGTCAATCGAGGGACAGGGGCGCGAACACCGGGGAGCTGTTTTTT.